This TCR beta chain appears in the sequencing data of a study of monozygotic twins with inflammatory bowel disease. Notes on the study in general: TCRbeta diversity (inverse Simpson) was lower in IBD patients than in healthy co-twins.

Donors gave over 2 ml of blood apiece. With no T cell sorting beforehand, total RNA was isolated from whole blood. As for this clonotype: Antigen: not known.

UMIs with a 6-nucleotide sample barcode were added by template switching. TCRdb re-called the 5' RACE reads; every CDR3 protein appears as one record, without DNA. The sample yields 350,000 to 550,000 distinct CDR3 sequences, of which the top ten take up 2.4%. The CDR3 spans 18 residues. Germline CDR1 reads SGHRS; CDR2 reads YFSETQ. This receptor was taken from a human donor with ulcerative colitis or Crohn's disease, or a healthy co-twin of an affected twin (not recorded which). Sequencing input: blood. This chain connects TRBV5-1 to TRBJ2-4; TCRdb selects TRBD2, and the lack of DNA leaves this call unchecked. CDR3 region: CASSLGGRDGRSGNIQYF.